This T cell receptor beta chain was captured by sequencing in a study of CD8 T cells in Susac syndrome. Peripheral blood CD8+ and CD4+ T cells were profiled by TCR beta sequencing. V was pared by 4 bases and J by 2 bases, with 13 bases of the junction left unmatched. Germline loops: CDR1 SGHVS, CDR2 FNYEAQ. This CDR3 region has 18 residues. Reverse transcription used about 0.45 to 1 ug RNA and random hexamers. Amplification of TCR beta CDR3 was carried out by immunoSEQ multiplex PCR, which covered 54 Vbeta and 13 Jbeta segments. TCRdb re-called the immunoSEQ multiplex PCR reads through MiXCR, storing one row per CDR3 protein. This table holds around 79,000 distinct CDR3 sequences, approximately 93% found once.

This sequence was found in a human donor with Susac syndrome. The genes are TRBV7-6 and TRBJ1-4; TRBD1 aligns across 7 bases. Input material: CD8+ T cells from PBMCs. The CDR3 region has the DNA TGTGCCAGCAGCTCCTATTTGAGGGGGACAGTTACTAATGAAAAACTGTTTTTT. Protein product: CASSSYLRGTVTNEKLFF. Full variable domain (remainder filled in from reference TRBV7-6 and TRBJ1-4): GAGVSQSPRYKVTKRGQDVALRCDPISGHVSLYWYRQALGQGPEFLTYFNYEAQQDKSGLPNDRFSAERPEGSISTLTIQRTEQRDSAMYRCASSSYLRGTVTNEKLFFGSGTQLSVL.